These 14 T cell receptor beta chains were sequenced from one sample in a study of beta chain features in type 1 diabetes. Expressed TCRB transcripts were sequenced after all isolated RNA was converted to cDNA. Assay: immunoSEQ multiplex PCR; the TCRdb copy retains only in-frame clones and omits some. There are 120,000 to 150,000 clones in the sample; roughly 50% occur only once, and roughly 0.42% lies in the top ten. The sequenced sample consisted of Tregs from blood. These receptors were obtained from a man aged 18 to 29 in good health.

Only a few counts were recorded for this clone. This chain uses TRBV9 with TRBJ2-1; no clear D. CDR3 length: 14 amino acids. The germline V gene has CDR1 SGDLS and CDR2 YYNGEE. Trimming stripped 1 base from V and 5 bases from J, with 10 bases between. CDR3 region: CASSVSRLDNEQFF. DNA of the CDR3: TGTGCCAGCAGCGTAAGTCGCCTAGACAATGAGCAGTTCTTC.

This chain connects TRBV29-1 to TRBJ2-1; 7 bases agree with TRBD1. The CDR3 runs to 11 residues. J lost 9 bases, V lost 6 bases, and 5 bases had no gene match. The germline V gene has CDR1 SQVTM and CDR2 ANQGSEA. CDR3: CSVGDSFEQFF. CDR3 coding DNA: TGCAGCGTCGGGGACAGTTTTGAGCAGTTCTTC.

The rearrangement uses TRBV10-3 and TRBJ1-2; D is unclear. Trimming stripped 6 bases from V and 0 bases from J, with 11 bases between. This CDR3 spans 14 amino acids. Germline values: CDR1 ENHRY, CDR2 SYGVKD. This chain's CDR3 is CAIRPGSTNYGYTF. For the CDR3, the DNA is TGTGCCATCAGGCCGGGTTCGACTAACTATGGCTACACCTTC.

This clone was seen a few times. For the CDR3, the DNA is TGCGCCAGCAGCCAAGAGTACGGGGGCTATGGCTACACCTTC. Translating it yields CASSQEYGGYGYTF. The chain has TRBV4-3 and TRBJ1-2; weak D call: TRBD1 (5 bases). V was trimmed by 0 bases and J by 4 bases, leaving 9 bases between them. The germline gives CDR1 LGHNA, CDR2 YSLEER. This CDR3 comprises 14 residues.

The gene calls are TRBV15 and TRBJ1-2; D is unresolved. The CDR3 runs 15 residues. V shed 3 bases and J shed 8 bases, with 19 bases lying between them. Germline V gene data show CDR1 as LNHNV and CDR2 as YYDKDF (reference sequence). CDR3 residues: CATSRGSSWRVGYTF. DNA for the CDR3: TGTGCCACCAGCAGGGGGTCGTCTTGGAGGGTAGGCTACACCTTC.

The V call is TRBV10-3, the J call TRBJ2-6; tentative D call: TRBD1 (6 bases). The CDR3 extends over 19 amino acids. CDR1 is ENHRY, CDR2 SYGVKD, per germline. The V and J ends lost 6 bases and 0 bases respectively, with 21 bases between them. The CDR3 protein is CAIRPYRAKKLSGANVLTF. The CDR3 nucleotides read TGTGCCATCAGGCCTTACAGGGCAAAAAAACTCTCTGGGGCCAACGTCCTGACTTTC.

This clone turned up a few times. V usage is TRBV7-2 and J usage is TRBJ1-1, with 7 bases aligning to TRBD1. V lost 5 bases, J lost 8 bases, and 8 bases stayed unmatched. CDR1 is SGHTA and CDR2 is FQGNSA in the germline V gene. The length of the CDR3 is 13 residues. The CDR3 loop reads CASSGIRGQEAFF. For the CDR3, the DNA is TGTGCCAGCAGCGGAATTAGGGGACAGGAAGCTTTCTTT.

Remarks on this clone: This same CDR3 is encoded by further DNA sequences in the sample. This chain links TRBV7-9 with TRBJ1-1; tentative D call: TRBD1 (5 bases). The germline V gene encodes CDR1 SEHNR and CDR2 FQNEAQ (reference sequence). Deletions cut 1 base from V and 0 bases from J, with 6 bases between. This CDR3 comprises 14 residues. CDR3 region: CASSLGQMNTEAFF. CDR3 DNA: TGTGCCAGCAGCTTAGGACAGATGAACACTGAAGCTTTCTTT. The variable domain in full, completed from reference TRBV7-9 and TRBJ1-1, reads DTGVSQNPRHKITKRGQNVTFRCDPISEHNRLYWYRQTLGQGPEFLTYFQNEAQLEKSRLLSDRFSAERPKGSFSTLEIQRTEQGDSAMYLCASSLGQMNTEAFFGQGTRLTVV.

The chain employs TRBV28 and TRBJ2-4; D may be TRBD2 (6 bases). This CDR3 comprises 19 residues. Trimming took off 6 bases at V and 0 bases at J, with 24 bases between the two ends. Germline V lookup: CDR1 MDHEN, CDR2 SYDVKM. CDR3 residues: CASRPYGRGGILAKNIQYF. In nucleotides, the CDR3 is TGTGCCAGCAGACCCTACGGGCGGGGCGGGATCTTAGCCAAAAACATTCAGTACTTC.

The chain has TRBV7-9 and TRBJ2-7; no clear D gene. The CDR3 is 10 residues long. Germline lookup yields CDR1 SEHNR and CDR2 FQNEAQ (reference sequence). Trimming took 8 bases from V and 7 from J, leaving 9 bases between them. CDR3 sequence (DNA): TGTGCCAGCGGCCTGAAAGAGCAGTACTTC. As protein: CASGLKEQYF.

CDR3 sequence (DNA): TGTGCCAGCAGCCAACGACTAGCGGGGCCCTCTGAGCAGTACTTC. This codes for CASSQRLAGPSEQYF. The rearrangement joins TRBV7-2 to TRBJ2-7; 11 nucleotides agree with TRBD2. The trim removed 5 bases at V and 7 bases at J, leaving 10 bases unmatched. This CDR3 has 15 amino acids. Germline CDR1 and CDR2: SGHTA and FQGNSA.

This rearrangement joins TRBV7-9 to TRBJ1-2; D is possibly TRBD1 (6 bases). Germline assignment: CDR1 SEHNR and CDR2 FQNEAQ (reference sequence). The CDR3 covers 14 residues. V was clipped by 7 bases and J by 8 bases, with 20 bases between them. The CDR3 loop is CASTYGGQISGYTF. CDR3 DNA: TGTGCCAGCACCTACGGTGGACAGATCTCGGGCTACACCTTC.

V usage is TRBV5-8 and J usage is TRBJ1-5, with 9 bases aligning to TRBD1. The CDR3 spans 15 residues. The germline CDR1 and CDR2 sequences are SGHTS and YDEGEE. The junction had 5 bases not matched to a gene; V was cut back by 0 bases and J by 7 bases. CDR3 DNA: TGTGCCAGCAGCTTGGGGACAGGGGACGGGCAGCCCCAGCATTTT. This sequence encodes CASSLGTGDGQPQHF.

V usage is TRBV28 and J usage is TRBJ2-5; TRBD2 matches at 7 bases. After removal of 6 bases from V and 2 bases from J, the junction contained 12 bases not matched to a gene. CDR1 and CDR2 (germline): MDHEN, SYDVKM. The CDR3 has 16 residues. The CDR3 DNA reads TGTGCCAGCAGGACCGCACTCGGGGGGTCTCAAGAGACCCAGTACTTC. This encodes CASRTALGGSQETQYF.